This T cell receptor beta chain is drawn from a study of beta chain features in type 1 diabetes. Expressed TCRB transcripts were sequenced, since all the RNA that had been isolated was reverse transcribed. Here immunoSEQ multiplex PCR was the method, and the copy in TCRdb shows in-frame clones only, minus some. Here the sample spans under 200,000 clones, about 9.1% being singletons. A CD45RO/CCR7/CD25/CD127/CD95/CD27 panel sorted naive, central memory, regulatory and stem cell-like memory CD4+ cells. The authors obtained over 95% purity in all sorted populations. The CDR3 runs to 18 residues. V was pared by 4 bases and J by 1 base, with 9 bases of the junction left unmatched. Germline V CDR1 and CDR2: SGHRS, YFSETQ.

Sample: central memory CD4+ T cells from blood. This chain links TRBV5-1 with TRBJ2-5; 14 bases agree with TRBD2. The TCR comes from a woman in her late teens or twenties in good health. CDR3 nucleotides: TGCGCCAGCAGCCCTGGACTAGCGGGAGGCCCCACCCAAGAGACCCAGTACTTC. The encoded protein is CASSPGLAGGPTQETQYF.